These T cell receptor beta chains were read from a single sample in a study of cytomegalovirus exposure and HLA in healthy donors. The assay was immunoSEQ multiplex PCR, and TCRdb's table has in-frame clones only and misses some. The sample records 120,000 to 150,000 clones, more than 55% being singletons. Sequencing was performed on PBMCs. The receptors here all came from a woman aged 55 to 70 in good health and CMV-seronegative. Each CDR3 is given with its conserved first and last residue. The D gene is left open where the match is weak. Clone size is given for some rows only: seen once, a few or many times, or a class if the clone is expanded.

>TRBJ2-1|TRBV7-3|.|TRBD2
CASSLFPSGSYEQFF
TGTGCCAGCAGCTTATTTCCTAGCGGGAGTTATGAGCAGTTCTTC
>TRBJ2-7|TRBV27|.|.
CASSSSWFSGRPYEQYF
TGTGCCAGCAGTTCCTCCTGGTTTAGCGGCAGGCCCTACGAGCAGTACTTC
>TRBJ2-5|TRBV29-1|.|.
CSVDAGEETQYF
TGCAGCGTTGATGCAGGGGAAGAGACCCAGTACTTC
>TRBJ2-1|TRBV6-5|once|.
CASRAGQSNEQFF
TGTGCCAGCAGGGCCGGACAGTCCAATGAGCAGTTCTTC
>TRBJ2-7|TRBV4-1|.|TRBD2
CASSQDGAGYPTYEQYF
TGCGCCAGCAGCCAAGATGGAGCGGGATACCCGACCTACGAGCAGTACTTC
>TRBJ1-1|TRBV19|.|.
CASTLGRGNTEAFF
TGTGCCAGTACCCTGGGCAGGGGGAACACTGAAGCTTTCTTT
>TRBJ1-1|TRBV19|.|.
CASSVPGTNTEAFF
TGTGCCAGTAGTGTCCCAGGAACGAACACTGAAGCTTTCTTT
>TRBJ1-4|TRBV19|.|.
CASSTGVTNEKLFF
TGTGCCAGTAGTACAGGGGTGACTAATGAAAAACTGTTTTTT
>TRBJ2-5|TRBV7-2|.|.
CASSLGGGTGGTQYF
TGTGCCAGCAGCCTAGGGGGCGGGACGGGGGGGACCCAGTACTTC
>TRBJ2-5|TRBV9|.|TRBD2
CASTPSAGGVTQYF
TGTGCCAGCACCCCCTCGGCGGGGGGGGTGACCCAGTACTTC
>TRBJ1-1|TRBV5-1|.|.
CASSLDRGGTEAFF
TGCGCCAGCAGCTTGGATAGGGGAGGGACTGAAGCTTTCTTT
>TRBJ2-3|TRBV12-5|.|.
CASGLGDYTDTQYF
TGTGCTAGTGGTTTGGGCGATTACACAGATACGCAGTATTTT
>TRBJ2-5|TRBV11-2|.|TRBD1
CASSLGDRGQETQYF
TGTGCCAGCAGCTTAGGGGACAGGGGACAAGAGACCCAGTACTTC
>TRBJ2-5|TRBV4-3|.|TRBD2
CASSQEAGGETQYF
TGCGCCAGCAGCCAAGAAGCGGGGGGAGAGACCCAGTACTTC
>TRBJ2-7|TRBV7-6|once|.
CASSLVLGGYEQYF
TGTGCCAGCAGCTTAGTGTTGGGAGGATACGAGCAGTACTTC
>TRBJ2-7|TRBV7-2|once|TRBD1
CASSRRGRGDGEQYF
TGTGCCAGCAGCCGTAGGGGGCGAGGGGATGGAGAGCAGTACTTC
>TRBJ1-4|TRBV2|.|.
CASESGNNEKLFF
TGTGCCAGCGAGAGCGGGAATAATGAAAAACTGTTTTTT
>TRBJ1-6|TRBV2|.|.
CASAAGRSSYNSPLHF
TGTGCCAGCGCAGCCGGTCGGAGCTCCTATAATTCACCCCTCCACTTT
>TRBJ2-3|TRBV6-1|few|TRBD2
CASSEGAGDTDTQYF
TGTGCCAGCAGTGAAGGGGCGGGGGACACAGATACGCAGTATTTT
>TRBJ1-5|TRBV27|.|.
CASSYQGMGNQPQHF
TGTGCCAGCAGTTACCAGGGGATGGGCAATCAGCCCCAGCATTTT
>TRBJ2-7|TRBV13|.|TRBD2
CASSPSGGWYEQYF
TGTGCCAGCAGCCCTAGCGGGGGGTGGTACGAGCAGTACTTC
>TRBJ2-1|TRBV6-1|.|TRBD2
CASRAGGTGYNEQFF
TGTGCCAGCCGAGCGGGAGGGACTGGCTACAATGAGCAGTTCTTC
>TRBJ2-7|TRBV7-9|.|.
CASSRTGPLRYEQYF
TGTGCCAGCAGCCGTACAGGACCCCTGAGGTACGAGCAGTACTTC
>TRBJ2-3|TRBV12-5|.|TRBD2
CASGQGLAGADTQYF
TGTGCTAGTGGCCAGGGACTAGCGGGAGCGGATACGCAGTATTTT
>TRBJ2-3|TRBV19|.|.
CASSGGHRQKLTPGTDTQYF
TGTGCCAGTAGTGGTGGCCACAGGCAGAAACTTACTCCGGGCACAGATACGCAGTATTTT
>TRBJ2-7|TRBV28|.|TRBD2
CASSLTSETYEQYF
TGTGCCAGCAGTTTGACTAGCGAAACCTACGAGCAGTACTTC
>TRBJ2-3|TRBV10-3|.|TRBD1
CAIGRDRGSTDTQYF
TGTGCCATCGGGAGGGACAGGGGAAGCACAGATACGCAGTATTTT
>TRBJ1-5|TRBV19|.|.
CASTTGESNQPQHF
TGTGCCAGTACCACAGGAGAAAGCAATCAGCCCCAGCATTTT
>TRBJ2-7|TRBV5-4|once|TRBD2
CASSLGGGIFSSYEQYF
TGTGCCAGCAGCTTGGGGGGAGGGATATTTAGCTCCTACGAGCAGTACTTC
>TRBJ1-1|TRBV9|few|TRBD1
CASSPTGVNTEAFF
TGTGCCAGCAGCCCAACAGGGGTGAACACTGAAGCTTTCTTT
>TRBJ2-3|TRBV10-3|.|TRBD2
CAISPAGRTDTQYF
TGTGCCATCAGTCCAGCGGGGCGCACAGATACGCAGTATTTT
>TRBJ1-6|TRBV7-2|.|TRBD1
CASSLTGTGSYNSPLHF
TGTGCCAGCAGCTTAACCGGGACAGGGTCTTATAATTCACCCCTCCACTTT
>TRBJ2-5|TRBV2|few|TRBD1
CASSWDSQETQYF
TGTGCCAGCAGTTGGGACAGCCAAGAGACCCAGTACTTC
>TRBJ2-7|TRBV10-3|few|.
CAISDGQRPYEQYF
TGTGCCATCAGTGATGGACAGCGCCCCTACGAGCAGTACTTC
>TRBJ1-6|TRBV7-6|.|.
CASSRTGSDSPLHF
TGTGCCAGCAGCAGAACAGGGTCAGATTCACCCCTCCACTTT
>TRBJ2-7|TRBV4-1|few|TRBD2
CASSHLTSGEQYF
TGCGCCAGCAGCCATCTGACTAGCGGCGAGCAGTACTTC
>TRBJ1-1|TRBV28|.|.
CASTSGTFSGTEAFF
TGTGCCAGCACCTCCGGGACATTTTCGGGCACTGAAGCTTTCTTT